The source of this T cell receptor beta chain is a study of blood T cells in healthy people across ages. The use of a sample-barcoded 5' primer and a J-beta primer mix characterized a second PCR of about 7 to 12 cycles. TCRdb reanalysed the 5' RACE reads using MiXCR and keeps one entry per CDR3 protein. The sample has under 950,000 distinct CDR3 sequences, about 24% seen once. This clonotype was seen only a few times. Trimming took 1 base from V and 0 from J; bases not matched to a gene: 6. The V gene's germline CDR1 is SNHLY and CDR2 FYNNEI. The CDR3 runs 18 residues. This TCR came from a man aged 65 to 79 in good health. The sequencing sample was made of blood. The chain is built from TRBV2 and TRBJ2-2, with TRBD2 identical over 9 bases. CDR3 loop: CASSEGLAGPSNTGELFF. CDR3 nucleotides: TGTGCCAGCAGTGAAGGGCTAGCGGGACCGTCGAACACCGGGGAGCTGTTTTTT.